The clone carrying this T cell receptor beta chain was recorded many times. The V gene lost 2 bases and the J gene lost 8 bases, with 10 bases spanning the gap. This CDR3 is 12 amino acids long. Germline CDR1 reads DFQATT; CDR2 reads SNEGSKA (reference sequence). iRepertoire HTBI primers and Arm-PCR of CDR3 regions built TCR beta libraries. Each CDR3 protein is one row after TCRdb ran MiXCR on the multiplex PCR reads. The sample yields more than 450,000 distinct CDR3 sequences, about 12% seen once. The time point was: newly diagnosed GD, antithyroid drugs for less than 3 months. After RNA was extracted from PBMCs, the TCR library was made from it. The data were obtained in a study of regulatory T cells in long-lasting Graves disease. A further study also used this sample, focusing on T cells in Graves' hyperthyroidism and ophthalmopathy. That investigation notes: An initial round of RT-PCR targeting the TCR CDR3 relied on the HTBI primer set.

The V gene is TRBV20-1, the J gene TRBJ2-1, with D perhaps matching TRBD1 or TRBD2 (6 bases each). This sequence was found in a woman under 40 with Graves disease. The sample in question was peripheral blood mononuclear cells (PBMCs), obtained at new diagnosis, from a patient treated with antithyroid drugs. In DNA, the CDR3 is TGCAGTGCTAGACCGAGGGGGGATGAGCAGTTCTTC. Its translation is CSARPRGDEQFF.